This T cell receptor (beta chain) originates from a study of blood T cell repertoires in COVID-19. Study in general: The study drew acute and convalescent COVID-19 samples from the United States, Italy and Spain.

Assay: immunoSEQ multiplex PCR; the TCRdb copy retains only in-frame clones and omits some. This sample has about 150,000 clones, with roughly 90% found just once. From germline, CDR1 is SGHRS and CDR2 YFSETQ. Germline trimming cut 3 bases from V and 5 bases from J; bases unmatched to any gene: 5. This CDR3 comprises 15 residues. A COVID-19 case was met by exposed participants within 2 weeks before study entry. This receptor was identified in a woman aged 40 to 49 who had been exposed to COVID-19. The gene calls are TRBV5-1 and TRBJ2-5; 12 positions agree with TRBD2. The sequenced sample consisted of PBMCs or T cells enriched from blood (not recorded which). The CDR3 DNA sequence: TGCGCCAGCAGCTCCCCCGGGACTAGCGGGGAGACCCAGTACTTC. This encodes CASSSPGTSGETQYF.